A selection of T cell receptor beta chains follows, all from one sample in a study of siplizumab effects on memory and regulatory T cells. Using immunoSEQ multiplex PCR, the repertoire was profiled, and TCRdb retains in-frame clones only, with some absent. Here the sample spans 99,000 or so clones, over 90% being singletons. Sequencing was carried out using Tregs sorted from blood. The receptors originated from a human donor in good health. The CDR3 runs from the conserved cysteine through the conserved F or W. D genes are given only for firm matches. Clone size is stated in some rows and not others, as once, few, many or a class when expanded.

d_call	v_call	j_call	clone_size	cdr3_nt	cdr3_aa
NA	TRBV7-3	TRBJ2-3	NA	TGTGCCAGCAGCTCCACCACTGACGATACGCAGTATTTT	CASSSTTDDTQYF
NA	TRBV5-4	TRBJ1-2	NA	TGTGCCAGCAGCTCGAGACTTAACTATGGCTACACCTTC	CASSSRLNYGYTF
TRBD1	TRBV27	TRBJ2-1	NA	TGTGCCAGCAGTTGGGGACAGGGCCCCGGGCAGTTCTTC	CASSWGQGPGQFF
NA	TRBV9	TRBJ1-3	NA	TGTGCCAGCAGCGTAGGAGCGAGGAGCTCTGGAAACACCATATATTTT	CASSVGARSSGNTIYF
TRBD1	TRBV5-1	TRBJ2-7	NA	TGCGCCAGCAGCTTGTGGACAGGGACCTACGAGCAGTACTTC	CASSLWTGTYEQYF
NA	TRBV6-1	TRBJ2-2	NA	TGTGCCAGCAGAACAGGGAACACCGGGGAGCTGTTTTTT	CASRTGNTGELFF
NA	TRBV19	TRBJ2-7	NA	TGTGCCAGTCGAAGTGAAGGCTCCACCTACGAGCAGTACTTC	CASRSEGSTYEQYF
NA	TRBV5-5	TRBJ2-6	NA	TGTGCCAGCAGCTTGACCGGGAGAGGGGGCGCTGGGGCCAACGTCCTGACTTTC	CASSLTGRGGAGANVLTF
NA	TRBV4-1	TRBJ1-1	NA	TGCGCCAGCAGCCAAGATGGACAATTGGTGAACACTGAAGCTTTCTTT	CASSQDGQLVNTEAFF
TRBD1	TRBV29-1	TRBJ1-1	NA	TGCAGCGTTTACCGGGACAGGGGAACGTTAGGCACTGAAGCTTTCTTT	CSVYRDRGTLGTEAFF
TRBD2	TRBV7-8	TRBJ2-3	once	TGTGCCAGCAGCTTAGGACTAGCGGGGAGAGATACGCAGTATTTT	CASSLGLAGRDTQYF
TRBD1	TRBV27	TRBJ1-1	NA	TGTGCCAGCAACCGACAGGGACCGAACACTGAAGCTTTCTTT	CASNRQGPNTEAFF
NA	TRBV6-5	TRBJ2-7	NA	TGTGCCAGCAGTTACTCGGTTGCTACCTACGAGCAGTACTTC	CASSYSVATYEQYF
TRBD1	TRBV2	TRBJ1-2	NA	TGTGCCAGCAGTGAAGCTATGGGACTGGGACAGGGGAACTATGGCTACACCTTC	CASSEAMGLGQGNYGYTF
TRBD2	TRBV10-3	TRBJ2-1	once	TGTGCCACCGACAGCGGGAGCAATGAGCAGTTCTTC	CATDSGSNEQFF
TRBD2	TRBV9	TRBJ2-3	NA	TGTGCCAGCAGCACCCGACTAGCGGAGAGTAGCACAGATACGCAGTATTTT	CASSTRLAESSTDTQYF
TRBD2	TRBV15	TRBJ2-1	NA	TGTGCCACCAGCAGAAATGTAGCGGGACTAAACGTATTCATTTACAATGAGCAGTTCTTC	CATSRNVAGLNVFIYNEQFF
TRBD1	TRBV9	TRBJ2-7	once	TGTGCCAGCAGCGCGACAGGGTGGGTCCACGAGCAGTACTTC	CASSATGWVHEQYF
NA	TRBV7-6	TRBJ1-4	NA	TGTGCCAGCAGCCAGCCGACAGTTACTAATGAAAAACTGTTTTTT	CASSQPTVTNEKLFF
NA	TRBV9	TRBJ1-3	NA	TGTGCCAGCGGCCAGGGGCCGTCTGGAAACACCATATATTTT	CASGQGPSGNTIYF
NA	TRBV7-9	TRBJ2-1	NA	TGTGCCAGCAGCTGGGGGCTAAGGCCCTACAATGAGCAGTTCTTC	CASSWGLRPYNEQFF
TRBD2	TRBV29-1	TRBJ2-1	NA	TGCAGCGTGCGACTAGCGGAAGAGCAGTTCTTC	CSVRLAEEQFF
NA	TRBV5-1	TRBJ2-1	NA	TGCGCCAGCAGCTTGGGCTATACAAATGAGCAGTTCTTC	CASSLGYTNEQFF
NA	TRBV30	TRBJ1-2	NA	TGTGCCTGGACCCGGTTAATTGGCTACACCTTC	CAWTRLIGYTF
TRBD1	TRBV6-1	TRBJ2-3	NA	TGTGCCAGCAGTGAAGCGAGCGTCAGGGGGATTGATACGCAGTATTTT	CASSEASVRGIDTQYF
NA	TRBV6-1	TRBJ2-3	NA	TGTGCCAGCATCAGGGACACAAGCACAGATACGCAGTATTTT	CASIRDTSTDTQYF
NA	TRBV25-1	TRBJ1-2	NA	TGTGCCAGCAGTATGGGGTATGGCTACACCTTC	CASSMGYGYTF
TRBD1	TRBV19	TRBJ1-2	NA	TGTGCCAGTAGTATTAACAGGGGCTCTGGCTACACCTTC	CASSINRGSGYTF
NA	TRBV29-1	TRBJ1-1	few	TGCAGCGTCGGATTCTACACTGAAGCTTTCTTT	CSVGFYTEAFF
TRBD1	TRBV6-6	TRBJ1-2	NA	TGTGCCAGCATTTTCTGGGGACAGTACACGACGGGCTACACCTTC	CASIFWGQYTTGYTF
TRBD2	TRBV5-1	TRBJ2-1	NA	TGCGCCAGCAGCTTGGTAGGGACTAGCATCGGTGAGCAGTTCTTC	CASSLVGTSIGEQFF
TRBD1	TRBV10-3	TRBJ1-1	NA	TGTGCCATCAGCTCCCGGGACAGAACTGTGAACACTGAAGCTTTCTTT	CAISSRDRTVNTEAFF
NA	TRBV5-6	TRBJ2-3	few	TGTGCCAGCAGCACCAACACAGATACGCAGTATTTT	CASSTNTDTQYF
NA	TRBV21-1	TRBJ2-7	NA	TGTGCCAGCAGCAAAGGGCAGGGGGCATACGAGCAGTACTTC	CASSKGQGAYEQYF
NA	TRBV7-9	TRBJ1-2	NA	TGTGCCAGCAGCTTAGCGGGATCAGCTAACTATGGCTACACCTTC	CASSLAGSANYGYTF
TRBD2	TRBV7-9	TRBJ2-1	NA	TGTGCCAGCAGGCCGACTAGCGGGGGATCCTACAATGAGCAGTTCTTC	CASRPTSGGSYNEQFF
NA	TRBV9	TRBJ2-5	NA	TGTGCCAGCAGCGTAGTACCAGCCCCGGCGGCGGAGCAAGAGACCCAGTACTTC	CASSVVPAPAAEQETQYF
NA	TRBV30	TRBJ1-2	NA	TGTGCCTGGAGTTTAACAGGAAACTATGGCTACACCTTC	CAWSLTGNYGYTF
NA	TRBV9	TRBJ2-3	NA	TGTGCCAGCAGCGTAGTGGGGGGGGCAACAGATACGCAGTATTTT	CASSVVGGATDTQYF
TRBD1	TRBV27	TRBJ1-6	NA	TGTGCCAGCAGTCGTGACAGGGCGACCTATAATTCACCCCTCCACTTT	CASSRDRATYNSPLHF
TRBD1	TRBV7-2	TRBJ1-5	NA	TGTGCCAGCAGCGCCCGACAGGGAGGCAATCAGCCCCAGCATTTT	CASSARQGGNQPQHF
TRBD2	TRBV14	TRBJ2-7	NA	TGTGCCAGCAGCCAAGATGCCCCATTTAGAAGCGGGAGGGTTTACGAGCAGTACTTC	CASSQDAPFRSGRVYEQYF
NA	TRBV30	TRBJ2-4	NA	TGTGCCTGGAGTGTACGAGGGGAGTTTAGCCAAAACATTCAGTACTTC	CAWSVRGEFSQNIQYF
NA	TRBV20-1	TRBJ1-1	NA	TGCAGTCTCGATGGGCAGAGGGAAGCTTTCTTT	CSLDGQREAFF
TRBD1	TRBV5-1	TRBJ2-7	NA	TGCGCCAGCAGCTTGCTCGGGACAGGGTCATACGAGCAGTACTTC	CASSLLGTGSYEQYF
NA	TRBV5-1	TRBJ1-2	once	TGCGCCAGCAGCTGGGTAGTATCGGCAGCTAACTATGGCTACACCTTC	CASSWVVSAANYGYTF
TRBD2	TRBV5-4	TRBJ2-1	NA	TGTGCCAGCAGCGGTACAGCGGGAAAACGCAATGAGCAGTTCTTC	CASSGTAGKRNEQFF
NA	TRBV7-2	TRBJ2-7	NA	TGTGCCAGCAGCTTTCTCAGGGGCGACCACGAGCAGTACTTC	CASSFLRGDHEQYF
NA	TRBV7-9	TRBJ2-2	NA	TGTGCCAGCAGCTTAAAAATGTTAGGCACCGGGGAGCTGTTTTTT	CASSLKMLGTGELFF